Below are 30 T cell receptor beta chains sequenced from a single sample in a study of cytomegalovirus exposure and HLA in healthy donors. Vbeta (60) and Jbeta (13) primers were used in the PCR. The protocol was immunoSEQ multiplex PCR, while the TCRdb copy is restricted to in-frame clones and leaves out a portion. The sample has 100,000 to 120,000 clones; about 68% are singletons. Sequencing was done on a sample of PBMCs. The receptors shown here come from a woman between 40 and 55 years old in good health and CMV-seropositive.

CDR3 loop: CASSLTPRGLEFF. The CDR3 coding sequence is TGTGCCAGCAGTTTAACCCCCAGGGGGCTTGAGTTCTTC. The rearrangement joins TRBV28 to TRBJ2-1; 8 bases are shared with TRBD1. The trim removed 2 bases at V and 14 bases at J, leaving 8 bases unmatched. Looked up from germline, CDR1 is MDHEN and CDR2 is SYDVKM. The CDR3 sequence is 13 residues long.

This clone was found a few times. The V gene is TRBV14, the J gene TRBJ1-4; no clear D. Germline V gene data show CDR1 as SGHDN and CDR2 as FVKESK. This CDR3 is 17 amino acids long. Trimming took off 2 bases at V and 7 bases at J, with 20 bases between the two ends. CDR3 coding DNA: TGTGCCAGCAGCCAACCCCCGGCCGGGAAGGTCGGTGAAAAACTGTTTTTT. Protein sequence: CASSQPPAGKVGEKLFF.

The CDR3 protein is CAWRGTGGKGEQYF. The CDR3 DNA sequence: TGTGCCTGGAGGGGCACAGGGGGGAAAGGCGAGCAGTACTTC. The genes are TRBV30 and TRBJ2-7; 8 bases align to TRBD1. This CDR3 is 14 amino acids long. Germline V lookup: CDR1 GTSNPN, CDR2 SVGIG (reference sequence). J was trimmed by 6 bases and V by 3 bases; bases with no gene match: 10.

This clone was picked up one time. The chain couples TRBV2 to TRBJ2-2; no clear D. Germline V gene lookup returns CDR1 SNHLY and CDR2 FYNNEI. CDR3 length: 12 residues. V dropped 8 bases and J dropped 1 base, with 5 bases sitting between them. Here the CDR3 reads CASSLNTGELFF. CDR3 nucleotide sequence: TGTGCCAGCTCTTTGAACACCGGGGAGCTGTTTTTT.

The chain joins TRBV4-3 to TRBJ1-4; 7 positions agree with TRBD1. V trimming: 3 bases; J trimming: 4 bases; junction bases outside the gene matches: 5. Germline CDR1 reads LGHNA; CDR2 reads YSLEER. The CDR3 runs to 15 residues. CDR3 coding DNA: TGCGCCAGCAGCCAGGGAGACAGGGATAATGAAAAACTGTTTTTT. Translation gives CASSQGDRDNEKLFF.

There are a few counts of this clone. V usage is TRBV29-1 and J usage is TRBJ1-2; 9 bases align to TRBD1. The length of the CDR3 is 15 residues. With 3 bases clipped from V and 3 bases from J, the junction kept 8 bases outside the gene matches. The germline V gene has CDR1 SQVTM and CDR2 ANQGSEA. The CDR3: CSVDSGTGKDYGYTF. CDR3 DNA sequence: TGCAGCGTTGATTCCGGGACAGGGAAAGACTATGGCTACACCTTC. The whole variable domain, remainder taken from reference TRBV29-1 and TRBJ1-2, is SAVISQKPSRDICQRGTSLTIQCQVDSQVTMMFWYRQQPGQSLTLIATANQGSEATYESGFVIDKFPISRPNLTFSTLTVSNMSPEDSSIYLCSVDSGTGKDYGYTFGSGTRLTVV.

The chain joins TRBV21-1 to TRBJ1-5; TRBD1 is the table's D call and was not checked against the DNA. TRBV21-1 is labeled a pseudogene. This CDR3 has 21 amino acids. In DNA, the CDR3 is TGTGCCAGCAGCAAAAAAGGCCTCCCCCGACAGGGGGCGAGGTGTCATCAGCCCCAGCATTTT. Its protein is CASSKKGLPRQGARCHQPQHF.

This clone occurred once. The chain uses TRBV6-1 and TRBJ2-7, with D possibly being TRBD1 (6 bases). V was shortened by 3 bases and J by 2 bases, with 20 bases between the two germline ends. This CDR3 has 17 amino acids. Germline CDR1 MNHNS, CDR2 SASEGT. This CDR3 reads CASSESRGQGRTYEQYF. The CDR3 DNA reads TGTGCCAGCAGTGAGAGTAGAGGGCAGGGGAGAACCTACGAGCAGTACTTC.

V usage is TRBV5-4 and J usage is TRBJ2-1; D might be TRBD2 (7 bases). Trimming shortened V by 2 bases and J by 0 bases, and 12 bases separated the two germline ends. Germline lookup yields CDR1 SGHNT and CDR2 YYREEE (reference sequence). The CDR3 has 16 residues. This CDR3 is CASSFGGPSSYNEQFF. CDR3 DNA sequence: TGTGCCAGCAGCTTCGGGGGGCCAAGCTCCTACAATGAGCAGTTCTTC.

The chain is built from TRBV7-2 and TRBJ1-1, with 7 bases identical to TRBD1. Unmatched junction bases numbered 6, after V lost 5 bases and J lost 3 bases. The germline gives CDR1 SGHTA, CDR2 FQGNSA. The CDR3 sequence is 14 residues long. The CDR3 DNA sequence: TGTGCCAGCAGCCCCCGACAGGGAGACACTGAAGCTTTCTTT. This encodes CASSPRQGDTEAFF.

This sequence joins TRBV19 and TRBJ2-1, with 10 positions matching TRBD1. Germline V gene lookup returns CDR1 LNHDA and CDR2 SQIVND (reference sequence). This CDR3 is 16 amino acids long. V shed 4 bases and J 3 bases; nucleotides not matched to a gene: 6. The CDR3 is CASSRQGAGGYNEQFF. The DNA for the CDR3 is TGTGCCAGTAGTAGACAGGGGGCAGGGGGCTACAATGAGCAGTTCTTC. The full variable domain, in which reference TRBV19 and TRBJ2-1 provide the parts outside the CDR3, is DGGITQSPKYLFRKEGQNVTLSCEQNLNHDAMYWYRQDPGQGLRLIYYSQIVNDFQKGDIAEGYSVSREKKESFPLTVTSAQKNPTAFYLCASSRQGAGGYNEQFFGPGTRLTVL.

This clone was observed a single time. The V gene is TRBV19, the J gene TRBJ1-3; no definite D call. CDR1 and CDR2 from the germline V gene are LNHDA and SQIVND (reference sequence). V dropped 1 base and J dropped 4 bases, with 5 bases sitting between them. The length of the CDR3 is 13 residues. CDR3 loop: CASSIARGNTIYF. The CDR3 DNA reads as TGTGCCAGTAGTATAGCCAGAGGAAACACCATATATTTT.

The rearrangement uses TRBV29-1 and TRBJ1-2; D gene unclear. Per the germline V gene, CDR1 is SQVTM and CDR2 is ANQGSEA. V was cut by 4 bases and J by 2 bases, with 5 bases left in between. This CDR3 has 11 residues. In DNA form, the CDR3 reads TGCAGCGTTGTTGAGAACTATGGCTACACCTTC. It specifies CSVVENYGYTF.

V gene TRBV18 combines with J gene TRBJ1-5; the D is unclear. The length of the CDR3 is 15 residues. The V gene's germline CDR1 is KGHSH and CDR2 LQKENI. Trimming removed 1 base at V and 3 bases at J, with 10 bases between. CDR3 protein: CASSPLRVDNQPQHF. CDR3 coding DNA: TGTGCCAGCTCACCACTGAGGGTTGACAATCAGCCCCAGCATTTT.

The chain links TRBV4-2 to TRBJ1-4; possibly TRBD1 for D (6 bases). The CDR3 totals 20 residues. Trimming took off 3 bases at V and 2 bases at J, with 25 bases between the two ends. The germline V gene has CDR1 LGHNA and CDR2 YNFKEQ. The CDR3 DNA sequence: TGTGCCAGCAGCCACCTCCCGGGGGGGCGTAGCACAGTCACTAATGAAAAACTGTTTTTT. Translating gives CASSHLPGGRSTVTNEKLFF.

The gene calls are TRBV23-1 and TRBJ2-2, with 8 bases lining up with TRBD1. TRBV23-1 is marked as an open reading frame, function uncertain. The J segment lost 3 bases and the V segment lost 4 bases, leaving 4 bases of the junction unmatched. This CDR3 is built from 15 residues. The CDR3 reads CASSPPGQDTGELFF. CDR3 DNA sequence: TGCGCCAGCAGTCCTCCGGGACAGGACACCGGGGAGCTGTTTTTT.

This chain connects TRBV6-1 to TRBJ1-5; 7 bases line up with TRBD1. This CDR3 has 14 amino acids. With V trimmed by 4 bases and J by 5 bases, 5 bases remained unmatched. CDR1 is MNHNS, CDR2 SASEGT, per germline. In DNA, the CDR3 is TGTGCCAGCAGTGCACAGGGGTGGTATCAGCCCCAGCATTTT. Translated: CASSAQGWYQPQHF.

The rearrangement uses TRBV5-6 and TRBJ1-1; 11 bases fit TRBD1. The J segment lost 2 bases and the V segment lost 2 bases, leaving 8 bases of the junction unmatched. CDR3 size: 17 residues. The germline CDR1 and CDR2 sequences are SGHDT and YYEEEE. The CDR3: CASSFGQGAWGNTEAFF. The CDR3 DNA is TGTGCCAGCAGCTTTGGACAGGGGGCCTGGGGAAACACTGAAGCTTTCTTT. The full variable domain, rest sourced from reference TRBV5-6 and TRBJ1-1, is DAGVTQSPTHLIKTRGQQVTLRCSPKSGHDTVSWYQQALGQGPQFIFQYYEEEERQRGNFPDRFSGHQFPNYSSELNVNALLLGDSALYLCASSFGQGAWGNTEAFFGQGTRLTVV.

The chain employs TRBV27 and TRBJ2-5; 15 positions match TRBD2. CDR3 length: 17 residues. With 6 bases clipped from V and 4 bases from J, the junction kept 9 bases outside the gene matches. CDR1 is MNHEY and CDR2 is SMNVEV in the germline V gene (reference sequence). CDR3: CASRPGLAGGQGETQYF. The DNA for the CDR3 is TGTGCCAGCAGGCCGGGACTAGCGGGGGGCCAGGGAGAGACCCAGTACTTC.

This chain joins TRBV9 and TRBJ1-1; unclear D gene. Germline values: CDR1 SGDLS, CDR2 YYNGEE. The V and J ends lost 3 bases and 1 base respectively, with 10 bases between them. The CDR3 contains 14 residues. The CDR3 protein is CASSDPRGNTEAFF. The CDR3 DNA follows: TGTGCCAGCAGCGACCCTCGGGGGAACACTGAAGCTTTCTTT. Looking up the rest from reference TRBV9 and TRBJ1-1 gives the full variable domain: DSGVTQTPKHLITATGQRVTLRCSPRSGDLSVYWYQQSLDQGLQFLIQYYNGEERAKGNILERFSAQQFPDLHSELNLSSLELGDSALYFCASSDPRGNTEAFFGQGTRLTVV.

The chain combines TRBV7-9 with TRBJ1-1, with TRBD1 matching 8 bases. The trim removed 7 bases at V and 1 base at J, leaving 5 bases unmatched. The CDR3 contains 14 residues. Germline values: CDR1 SEHNR, CDR2 FQNEAQ (reference sequence). CDR3 amino acids: CASIYGTGNTEAFF. The CDR3, as DNA: TGTGCCAGCATCTACGGGACAGGGAACACTGAAGCTTTCTTT.

The chain combines TRBV5-1 with TRBJ2-3; no reliable D call. The CDR3 loop spans 11 amino acids. Trimming removed 1 base from V and 6 bases from J, with 3 bases in between. Germline V CDR1 and CDR2: SGHRS, YFSETQ. The DNA of the CDR3 is TGCGCCAGCAGCTTGTCGGATACGCAGTATTTT. Protein: CASSLSDTQYF.

This chain uses TRBV6-6 with TRBJ2-7, with a tentative D call TRBD1 (5 bases). Trimming removed 6 bases from V and 6 bases from J, with 15 bases in between. The germline V gene has CDR1 MNHNY and CDR2 SVGAGI (reference sequence). This CDR3 region has 13 residues. As DNA, the CDR3 is TGTGCCAGCAGCTTCAGGGAAATTGGCGAGCAGTACTTC. Translated, it gives CASSFREIGEQYF.

The chain has TRBV7-3 and TRBJ2-2; 9 positions match TRBD2. The CDR3 has 15 residues. Looked up from germline, CDR1 is SGHTA and CDR2 is FQGTGA. V shed 6 bases and J 4 bases; nucleotides not matched to a gene: 6. The CDR3 loop reads CASSTGTSFTGELFF. The CDR3 nucleotides read TGTGCCAGCAGTACGGGGACTAGCTTCACCGGGGAGCTGTTTTTT.

V and J are TRBV6-1 and TRBJ1-5, with TRBD1 matching over 7 bases. CDR1 is MNHNS, CDR2 SASEGT, per germline. The CDR3 runs to 16 residues. V shed 3 bases and J 4 bases; nucleotides not matched to a gene: 9. The CDR3 loop reads CASSDRQGVRNQPQHF. DNA of the CDR3: TGTGCCAGCAGTGACCGACAGGGAGTACGGAATCAGCCCCAGCATTTT.

Comments on this clone: The same CDR3 is also encoded by other DNA sequences in this sample. This chain links TRBV5-1 with TRBJ1-3, with D unclear. Trimming removed 0 bases from V and 0 bases from J, with 4 bases in between. The germline gives CDR1 SGHRS, CDR2 YFSETQ. This CDR3 region has 14 residues. CDR3 in amino acids: CASSLDSSGNTIYF. The DNA of the CDR3 is TGCGCCAGCAGCTTGGACTCCTCTGGAAACACCATATATTTT.

The chain employs TRBV7-2 and TRBJ1-2, with D possibly TRBD1 on 5 matching bases. V was cut by 3 bases and J by 6 bases, with 11 bases left in between. CDR1 and CDR2 (germline): SGHTA, FQGNSA. The CDR3 extends over 13 amino acids. CDR3 region: CASSLSGRNGYTF. CDR3 nucleotide sequence: TGTGCCAGCAGCTTGTCAGGGAGGAATGGCTACACCTTC.

The chain links TRBV28 to TRBJ2-3; TRBD1 is a possible D gene (5 bases). CDR1 is MDHEN and CDR2 is SYDVKM in the germline V gene. This CDR3 region has 17 residues. Trimming removed 2 bases from V and 3 bases from J, with 18 bases in between. CDR3 nucleotide sequence: TGTGCCAGCAGTTTAGGTTCAGGGCAGGACATAACAGATACGCAGTATTTT. Protein sequence: CASSLGSGQDITDTQYF.

This clone was seen just once. J is TRBJ2-7 and V is TRBV6-1; 9 nucleotides match TRBD2. Germline assignment: CDR1 MNHNS and CDR2 SASEGT. The ends lost 2 bases at V and 6 bases at J; junction bases unmatched: 8. The CDR3 sequence is 15 residues long. CDR3 nucleotides: TGTGCCAGCAGTGAAAAAGCGGGAGGTCTCGGCGAGCAGTACTTC. It is translated as CASSEKAGGLGEQYF.

The CDR3 loop is CASSPTGKDMISPLHF. As DNA, the CDR3 is TGTGCCAGTAGTCCTACAGGGAAGGATATGATTTCACCCCTCCACTTT. The chain combines TRBV19 with TRBJ1-6, with a possible D match to TRBD1 (6 bases). Germline V lookup: CDR1 LNHDA, CDR2 SQIVND (reference sequence). V was pared by 5 bases and J by 9 bases, with 20 bases between. The CDR3 length is 16 residues.